This TCR beta chain came from a study of Graves' ophthalmopathy and Graves' hyperthyroidism (dated by TCRdb to 2016 to 2018). Study-level background: Peripheral blood was collected at initial diagnosis, before any treatment. The study used signatures of the TCR beta repertoire to tell Graves' ophthalmopathy apart from Graves' hyperthyroidism and to predict which patients would progress to ophthalmopathy. In total, around 140 blood samples were TCR-sequenced: some 43 ophthalmopathy, under 85 hyperthyroidism and roughly 17 hyperthyroidism-to-ophthalmopathy patients. A discovery set of 95 to 100 patients (about 45 ophthalmopathy, just over 55 stable hyperthyroidism) was enrolled to explore V-J signatures distinguishing ophthalmopathy from hyperthyroidism. For independent validation, a separate cohort was made up of around 18 hyperthyroidism patients plus 17 patients who later progressed from hyperthyroidism to ophthalmopathy. In over 5 hyperthyroidism patients, the T-cell repertoire of thyroid tissue was compared with the T-cell repertoire of blood. Following sample collection, hyperthyroidism patients were given methimazole at a starting dose of 30 mg daily, and ophthalmopathy patients were given high-dose intravenous methylprednisolone. The 95 to 100 discovery patients were randomly divided into training and test sets at a 7:3 ratio.

TCR beta CDR3 regions were amplified from RNA transcripts for repertoire sequencing. The first round was an RT-PCR using HTBI primers with the Qiagen OneStep RT-PCR kit, and this first round was followed by a second-round multiplex PCR, then size selection and purification. Libraries were sequenced paired-end with 100 bp reads on an Illumina HiSeq2000. On the authors' methods: SOAPnuke was used for read processing, and reads with adapters, uncalled bases, a mean Phred below 15, or no exact constant-primer or identifier match were discarded. COPE v1.2.5 was used to merge high-quality paired reads. Each unique nucleotide sequence was defined as a clonotype, and clonotypes were aligned to IMGT TRB V, D and J references with MiTCR v1.1. Only V-J combinations with frequency above 0.0001 were analysed, covering about 99% of repertoires. For each V-J combination, a TCR clonal expansion and chaos score was defined as the ratio of F50 clonal expansion to chaos observed in the TCRdist matrix. Features were reduced by Welch's t-statistics and random forest to more than 10 V-J combinations, which fed a naive Bayes classifier. Thyroid-blood repertoire similarity was quantified with the Morisita-Horn index. In-frame beta chains were kept once TCRdb had trimmed the public reads at Q25 with fastp and called clones with MiXCR. Merged by CDR3 protein, the rows form single entries marked with the most common genes and DNA. The authors' filters were not applied to this entry. Counted in this sample were some 390,000 distinct CDR3 sequences; around 19% of them appeared once. In total, the top ten clones hold 1.6% of the sample.

About this clonotype: The clone's antigen remains unknown. No quality values exist for individual bases; no much larger clone is one base distant.

The germline V gene gives CDR1 as MDHEN and CDR2 as SYDVKM. V is shortened by 2 bases, J by 2 bases, and the region joining them spans 10 bases. Its CDR3 holds 15 amino acids, cysteine through phenylalanine. Of all the DNA, just the CDR3 is kept, 45 bases in frame from base 1. General conclusions and limits of the study: No statistical method was used to set the sample size in advance, and the investigators knew which group each participant was assigned to. In validation, the model predicted ophthalmopathy progression with roughly 68% sensitivity and approximately 72% specificity; some twelve predicted patients were CT-confirmed with GO in a median of around 6 months. Ophthalmopathy was separated from stable hyperthyroidism by the 13-signature model with about 89% sensitivity and around 81% specificity in cross-validation and with 80%/75% in the test set. Most expanded thyroid clonotypes with a frequency above 0.001 also appeared in blood, which suggests that blood repertoires may reflect the immune response in the thyroid.

Patients with ophthalmopathy had moderately to severely active disease, with a Clinical Activity Score of 3 or more, a NOSPECS grade of 4 or more, and a disease duration of less than 3 months. Anyone with other autoimmune diseases, uncontrolled infections, pregnancy or lactation was excluded from the study. Clinical symptoms, serum thyroxine, TRAb, thyroid ultrasound and orbital computed tomography were used for diagnosis. Ficoll-Paque density gradient centrifugation was used to isolate PBMCs from around 9.1 ml of fresh peripheral blood. Total RNA was extracted with Trizol reagent and quality-checked on an Agilent 2100 Bioanalyzer.

The V and J genes are TRBV28 and TRBJ1-3; a tentative D call is TRBD1 (5 bases match). The sample taken for sequencing was peripheral blood. The source of this sequence is a woman between 18 and 29 years old with Graves' ophthalmopathy. Donor details come from another sample of the same person, matched by shared clones. The nucleotide sequence reads as follows: TGTGCCAGCAGTTTAGGCAGGGTGACTGGAAACACCATATATTTT. It codes for CASSLGRVTGNTIYF.